These 9 T cell receptor beta chains were sequenced from one sample in a study of blood T cells in healthy people across ages. Through a sample-barcoded 5' primer and a J-beta primer mix, a second PCR was run for 7 to 11 cycles. TCRdb processed the 5' RACE reads anew with MiXCR; each CDR3 protein has one entry. The sample contains around 800,000 distinct CDR3 sequences, about 53% of which appear only once. Specimen: blood. These receptors all come from a man aged 80 or over in good health.

Note on this clonotype: One end of the junction fails to match germline, which may point to a read error. The chain recombines TRBV20-1 with TRBJ2-3; D may be TRBD1 (6 bases). The CDR3 runs to 15 residues. CDR1 and CDR2 from the germline V gene are DFQATT and SNEGSKA (reference sequence). The chain's CDR3 is CSAGTGTTGYNEQYF. As DNA, the CDR3 is TGCAGTGCTGGTACCGGGACAACGGGCTACAATGAGCAGTACTTT.

The J gene is TRBJ2-5, the V gene TRBV3-1; 7 nucleotides match TRBD1. V dropped 5 bases and J dropped 11; count of bases not matched to a gene: 14. This CDR3 comprises 14 residues. Germline V gene lookup returns CDR1 LGHDT and CDR2 YNNKEL (reference sequence). The CDR3 DNA follows: TGTGCCAGCAGCGCAACAGGGGCCAGCAATGAGCAGTACTTC. Protein sequence: CASSATGASNEQYF.

This chain joins TRBV28 and TRBJ1-2; TRBD1 might be the D (5 bases). V was trimmed by 8 bases and J by 4 bases, leaving 17 bases between them. Germline lookup yields CDR1 MDHEN and CDR2 SYDVKM. This CDR3 has 14 residues. CDR3 sequence reads: CASRRPGIRYGYTF. CDR3 coding DNA: TGTGCCAGCCGCCGGCCAGGGATTCGCTATGGCTACACCTTC.

This chain links TRBV9 with TRBJ2-4; 7 nucleotides match TRBD1. CDR3 length: 16 amino acids. With V trimmed by 7 bases and J by 4 bases, 14 bases remained unmatched. Looked up from germline, CDR1 is SGDLS and CDR2 is YYNGEE. The CDR3 region has the DNA TGTGCCAGCTTCCCAACGAACCGGGACAGAAAAAACATTCAGTACTTC. This sequence encodes CASFPTNRDRKNIQYF.

About this clonotype: This may arise from a read error, as a much more abundant clone is one base away. The gene calls are TRBV10-3 and TRBJ2-5; no firm D call. The CDR3 runs to 13 residues. Germline loops: CDR1 ENHRY, CDR2 SYGVKD. V dropped 8 bases and J dropped 0 bases, with 10 bases sitting between them. CDR3 coding DNA: TGTGCCATCGCACCCTCATACCAAGAGACCCAGTACTTC. This sequence encodes CAIAPSYQETQYF.

The chain combines TRBV6-4 with TRBJ1-2, with D tentatively TRBD1 (6 bases). The CDR3 spans 13 residues. Between the trimmed V and J ends, which lost 5 bases and 7 bases, there was a span of 14 bases. Germline CDR1 MRHNA, CDR2 SNTAGT. The CDR3 nucleotides are TGTGCCAGCAGTATATCGGGGGGCGGTGGCTACACCTTC. It is translated as CASSISGGGGYTF.

This clonotype was detected once. The V and J genes are TRBV5-1 and TRBJ2-1, with D uncertain. This CDR3 is 18 amino acids long. Germline V gene lookup returns CDR1 SGHRS and CDR2 YFSETQ. The germline V and J ends were trimmed by 0 bases and 0 bases, with 16 bases remaining between them. DNA of the CDR3: TGCGCCAGCAGCTTGGATCCGTCCGGGCGCTCCTCCTACAATGAGCAGTTCTTC. This translates into CASSLDPSGRSSYNEQFF. The entire variable domain, with the rest obtained from reference TRBV5-1 and TRBJ2-1, is as follows: KAGVTQTPRYLIKTRGQQVTLSCSPISGHRSVSWYQQTPGQGLQFLFEYFSETQRNKGNFPGRFSGRQFSNSRSEMNVSTLELGDSALYLCASSLDPSGRSSYNEQFFGPGTRLTVL.

The chain couples TRBV7-2 to TRBJ2-7; D tentatively fits TRBD1 or TRBD2 (5 bases each). The DNA matches TRBJ2-5 better at its end, which makes the J call doubtful. CDR3 size: 15 residues. The germline V gene encodes CDR1 SGHTA and CDR2 FQGNSA. DNA of the CDR3: TGTGCCAGCAGCCCCAGTAGGGGCGGGCCAGAGACCCAGTACTTC. Its protein product is CASSPSRGGPETQYF.

J is TRBJ1-2 and V is TRBV21-1; no DNA check was done on the table's D call, TRBD1. TRBV21-1 is described as a pseudogene. The CDR3 is made up of 15 amino acids. The CDR3 loop reads CASSKDGRVGGGYTF. DNA of the CDR3: TGTGCCAGCAGCAAAGACGGCAGGGTAGGGGGTGGCTACACCTTC.